This is a list of T cell receptor beta chains from one sample in a study of T cell responses to AZD1222 COVID-19 vaccine. The repertoire was sequenced with immunoSEQ multiplex PCR; TCRdb's copy has only in-frame clones and lacks some. The sample has about 100,000 clones, roughly 85% seen once. The source was peripheral blood, collected on day 0 of AZD1222 vaccination. The receptor source for this set is an adult in good health. Each CDR3 is given without its conserved first and last residue.

J gene | V gene | CDR3 protein
TRBJ2-1 | TRBV11-3 | ASSLRENEQF
TRBJ2-1 | TRBV3-1/TRBV3-2 | ASSQGPLAYNEQF
TRBJ1-1 | TRBV2 | ASREAVSEAF
TRBJ2-5 | TRBV3-1/TRBV3-2 | ASSQDSGRETQY
TRBJ2-1 | TRBV18 | ASSPLAGINEQF
TRBJ2-1 | TRBV9 | ASGTYNEQF
TRBJ2-7 | TRBV6-5 | ASSSDRVEQY
TRBJ2-4 | TRBV18 | ASSPEIAGHMY
TRBJ1-5 | TRBV19 | ASRTVPYSNQPQH
TRBJ1-2 | TRBV27 | ASSSLEGAYGYT
TRBJ2-2 | TRBV6-6 | ASSPGAWEGITGELF
TRBJ2-3 | TRBV3-1/TRBV3-2 | ASSQVRGDLDTQY
TRBJ1-3 | TRBV18 | ASSPGEGNTIY
TRBJ2-7 | TRBV19 | ASSIGRDATHEQY
TRBJ1-3 | TRBV5-1 | ASSGGDSSGNTIY
TRBJ2-2 | TRBV10-1 | ASSKGQNTGELF
TRBJ2-1 | TRBV4-3 | ASSQDEGGGSYNEQF
TRBJ2-1 | TRBV11-2 | ASSLAGWSNEQF
TRBJ1-3 | TRBV6-5 | ASSPVRGNTIY
TRBJ1-3 | TRBV18 | ASSPPSVPGNTIY
TRBJ2-3 | TRBV29-1 | SVVSSSTDTQY
TRBJ1-1 | TRBV6-5 | ASSYSWPDTEAF
TRBJ1-1 | TRBV12-1 | AGPDTNTEAF
TRBJ2-7 | TRBV2 | ASSEARGGAYEQY